The entry below describes one TCR beta chain. Its antigen is still unknown. Study-wide results and limits: In terms of TCR gene usage, tumor memory CD4+ T cells clustered together with blood and lymph node memory CD4+ cells, as well as with lymph node naive CD4+ cells.

Naive CD4+ cells had CD25+ Tregs removed. The CDR3 covers 13 residues. Germline V lookup: CDR1 SGHTA, CDR2 FQGTGA. V lost 4 bases to trimming and J lost 8 bases, with 14 bases between them. Semi-nested PCR with Nested Universal Primer A followed constant-region reverse priming of full-length variable regions. Using its own MiXCR run on the 5' RACE reads, TCRdb lists one record per CDR3 protein. Of some 45,000 distinct CDR3 sequences listed, roughly 28% are singletons. The source of this sequence is a female donor with breast cancer. The sample was naive CD4+ T cells sorted from blood. The subset here: naive CD4+ T cells, CD4+CD45RA+CD25-. V and J are TRBV7-3 and TRBJ1-2; D is unclear. CDR3 region: CASSSQDSGGYTF. The CDR3 DNA reads as TGTGCCAGCAGCTCCCAGGACTCGGGAGGCTACACCTTC. Full variable domain (rest looked up from reference TRBV7-3 and TRBJ1-2): GAGVSQTPSNKVTEKGKYVELRCDPISGHTALYWYRQSLGQGPEFLIYFQGTGAADDSGLPNDRFFAVRPEGSVSTLKIQRTERGDSAVYLCASSSQDSGGYTFGSGTRLTVV.